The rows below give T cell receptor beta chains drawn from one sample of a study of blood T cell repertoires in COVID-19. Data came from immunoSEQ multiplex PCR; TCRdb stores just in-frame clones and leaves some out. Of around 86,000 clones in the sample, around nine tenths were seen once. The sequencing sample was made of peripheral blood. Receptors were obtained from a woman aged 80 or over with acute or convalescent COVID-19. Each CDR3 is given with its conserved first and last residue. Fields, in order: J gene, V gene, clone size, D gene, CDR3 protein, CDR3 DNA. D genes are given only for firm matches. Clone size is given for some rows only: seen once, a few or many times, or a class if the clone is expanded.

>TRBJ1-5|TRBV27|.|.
CASSPSSGEVGQPQHF
TGTGCCAGCAGTCCCAGTTCGGGGGAAGTTGGCCAGCCCCAGCATTTT
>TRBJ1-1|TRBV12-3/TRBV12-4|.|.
CASSLQENTEAFF
TGTGCCAGCAGTTTACAGGAGAACACTGAAGCTTTCTTT
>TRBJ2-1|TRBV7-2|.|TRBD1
CASSLGTGTGRNEQFF
TGTGCCAGCAGCTTAGGAACCGGGACAGGGAGGAATGAGCAGTTCTTC
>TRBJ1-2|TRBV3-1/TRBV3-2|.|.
CASSQGGRGYGYTF
TGTGCCAGCAGCCAAGGGGGCAGAGGCTATGGCTACACCTTC
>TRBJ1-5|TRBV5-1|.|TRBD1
CASSPGDRGDQPQHF
TGCGCCAGCAGCCCCGGGGACAGGGGCGATCAGCCCCAGCATTTT
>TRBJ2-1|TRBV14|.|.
CASSQENSGSSYNEQFF
TGTGCCAGCAGCCAAGAGAATAGCGGCAGCTCCTACAATGAGCAGTTCTTC
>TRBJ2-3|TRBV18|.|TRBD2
CASSQTSASTDTQYF
TGTGCCAGCTCACAAACTAGCGCTAGCACAGATACGCAGTATTTT
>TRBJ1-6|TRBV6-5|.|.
CASTGQHNSPLHF
TGTGCCAGCACCGGACAGCACAATTCACCCCTCCACTTT
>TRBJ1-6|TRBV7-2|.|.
CASSYTGYNSPLHF
TGTGCCAGCAGTTACACCGGGTATAATTCACCCCTCCACTTT
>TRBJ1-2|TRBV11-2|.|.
CASSSGGEGYGYTF
TGTGCCAGCAGCTCCGGGGGGGAAGGATATGGCTACACCTTC
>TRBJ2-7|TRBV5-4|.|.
CASSAGVGIAYEQYF
TGTGCCAGCAGCGCAGGAGTCGGGATAGCCTACGAGCAGTACTTC
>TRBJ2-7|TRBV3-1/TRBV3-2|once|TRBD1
CASSLRDRAKEQYF
TGTGCCAGCAGCCTCCGGGACAGGGCAAAGGAGCAGTACTTC
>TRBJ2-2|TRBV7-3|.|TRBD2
CASSLVGLEGGELFF
TGTGCCAGCAGCTTAGTAGGACTAGAAGGCGGGGAGCTGTTTTTT
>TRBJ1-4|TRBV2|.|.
CASSEGLGRVEKLFF
TGTGCCAGCAGTGAAGGGCTGGGGCGAGTTGAAAAACTGTTTTTT
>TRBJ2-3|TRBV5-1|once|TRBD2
CASSLELLAGGGTDTQYF
TGCGCCAGCAGCTTGGAACTGCTAGCGGGAGGTGGTACAGATACGCAGTATTTT
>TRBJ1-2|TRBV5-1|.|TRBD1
CASSFPGQERGYTF
TGCGCCAGCAGCTTTCCGGGACAGGAACGTGGCTACACCTTC
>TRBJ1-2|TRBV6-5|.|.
CASSYSTGFNGYTF
TGTGCCAGCAGTTACTCTACAGGGTTCAATGGCTACACCTTC
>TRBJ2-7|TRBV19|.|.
CASSNYYEQYF
TGTGCCAGTAGTAACTACTACGAGCAGTACTTC
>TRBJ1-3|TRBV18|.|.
CASSPDQAGLSGNTIYF
TGTGCCAGCTCACCGGATCAGGCGGGCCTCTCTGGAAACACCATATATTTT
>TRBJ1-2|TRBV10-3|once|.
CAISDDRNYGYTF
TGTGCCATCAGTGACGACAGGAACTATGGCTACACCTTC
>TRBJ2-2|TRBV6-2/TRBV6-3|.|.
CASSYQAQGPLNF
TGTGCCAGCAGTTATCAGGCTCAGGGGCCCCTCAATTTT
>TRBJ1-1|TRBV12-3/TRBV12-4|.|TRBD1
CASSVGQGFEAFF
TGTGCCAGCAGCGTGGGACAGGGTTTTGAAGCTTTCTTT
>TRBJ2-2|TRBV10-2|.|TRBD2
CASRDTSGVTGELFF
TGCGCCAGCAGGGATACTAGCGGGGTCACCGGGGAGCTGTTTTTT
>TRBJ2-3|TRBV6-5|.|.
CASKREPDTQYF
TGTGCCAGCAAAAGGGAGCCAGATACGCAGTATTTT
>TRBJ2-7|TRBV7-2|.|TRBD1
CASSDGTGWYEQYF
TGTGCCAGCAGCGATGGGACAGGGTGGTACGAGCAGTACTTC
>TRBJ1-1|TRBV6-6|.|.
CASTAGVNTEAFF
TGTGCCAGCACCGCAGGGGTGAACACTGAAGCTTTCTTT
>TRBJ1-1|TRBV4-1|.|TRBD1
CASSQTGGVGVSEAFF
TGCGCCAGCAGCCAGACAGGGGGGGTGGGCGTAAGTGAAGCTTTCTTT
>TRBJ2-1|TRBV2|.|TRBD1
CASSETTGSYNEQFF
TGTGCCAGCAGTGAAACGACAGGGAGCTACAATGAGCAGTTCTTC
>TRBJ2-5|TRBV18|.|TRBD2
CASSPLMASGLQETQYF
TGTGCCAGCTCACCATTAATGGCTAGCGGGTTACAAGAGACCCAGTACTTC
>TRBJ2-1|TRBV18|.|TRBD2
CASSPGGTSGNEQFF
TGTGCCAGCTCACCAGGCGGGACTAGCGGGAATGAGCAGTTCTTC
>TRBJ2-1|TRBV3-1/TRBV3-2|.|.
CASSLQSYNEQFF
TGTGCCAGCAGCCTACAATCCTACAATGAGCAGTTCTTC